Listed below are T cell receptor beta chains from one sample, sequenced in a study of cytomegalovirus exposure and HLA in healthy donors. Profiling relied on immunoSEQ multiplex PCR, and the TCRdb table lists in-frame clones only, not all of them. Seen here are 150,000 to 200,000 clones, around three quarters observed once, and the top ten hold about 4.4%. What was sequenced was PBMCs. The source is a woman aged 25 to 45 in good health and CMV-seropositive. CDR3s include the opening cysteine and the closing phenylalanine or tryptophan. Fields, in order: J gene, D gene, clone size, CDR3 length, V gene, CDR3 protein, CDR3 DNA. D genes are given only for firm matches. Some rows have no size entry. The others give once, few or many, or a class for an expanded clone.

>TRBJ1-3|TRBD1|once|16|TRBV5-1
CASSLGQGYSGNTIYF
TGCGCCAGCAGCTTGGGACAGGGGTACTCTGGAAACACCATATATTTT
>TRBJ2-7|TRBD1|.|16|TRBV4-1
CASSQQSNRGYYEQYF
TGCGCCAGCAGCCAACAATCTAACAGGGGCTACTACGAGCAGTACTTC
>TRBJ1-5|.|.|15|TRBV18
CASSPAARGLQPQHF
TGTGCCAGCTCACCGGCTGCCCGCGGTCTTCAGCCCCAGCATTTT
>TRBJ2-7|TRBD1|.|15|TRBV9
CASSVEGQGADEQYF
TGTGCCAGCAGCGTAGAGGGACAGGGGGCGGACGAGCAGTACTTC
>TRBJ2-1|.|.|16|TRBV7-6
CASSLLSESSYNEQFF
TGTGCCAGCAGCCTACTGAGCGAGAGCTCCTACAATGAGCAGTTCTTC
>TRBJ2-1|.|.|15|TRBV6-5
CASSPQGQYYNEQFF
TGTGCCAGCAGTCCCCAGGGCCAATACTACAATGAGCAGTTCTTC
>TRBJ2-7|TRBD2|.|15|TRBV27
CASSLTSGGVYEQYF
TGTGCCAGCAGCCTGACTAGCGGGGGGGTTTACGAGCAGTACTTC
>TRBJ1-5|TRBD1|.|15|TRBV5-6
CASSFGTGGNQPQHF
TGTGCCAGCAGCTTTGGAACAGGGGGCAATCAGCCCCAGCATTTT
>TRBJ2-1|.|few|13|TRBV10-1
CARTLSGDLGQFF
TGCGCCAGGACGCTATCGGGAGACTTAGGGCAGTTCTTC
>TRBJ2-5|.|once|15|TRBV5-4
CASSSTQGSFRTQYF
TGTGCCAGCAGCTCCACACAGGGCTCTTTTCGGACCCAGTACTTC
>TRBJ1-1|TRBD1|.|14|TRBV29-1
CSARLQGASTEAFF
TGCAGCGCCCGACTACAGGGGGCAAGTACTGAAGCTTTCTTT
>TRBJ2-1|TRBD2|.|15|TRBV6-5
CASSRTSASYNEQFF
TGTGCCAGCAGCCGGACTAGCGCAAGCTACAATGAGCAGTTCTTC
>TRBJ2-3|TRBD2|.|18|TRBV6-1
CASSEVLGASGRVDTQYF
TGTGCCAGCAGTGAAGTTTTAGGGGCTAGCGGGAGGGTAGATACGCAGTATTTT
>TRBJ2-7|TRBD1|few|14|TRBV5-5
CASSRTGQSYEQYF
TGTGCCAGCAGTCGGACAGGGCAAAGCTACGAGCAGTACTTC
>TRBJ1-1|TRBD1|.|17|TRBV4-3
CASSQDRRQGENTEAFF
TGCGCCAGCAGCCAAGATCGGAGGCAGGGGGAGAACACTGAAGCTTTCTTT
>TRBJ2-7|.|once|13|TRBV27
CASSQKRSYEQYF
TGTGCCAGCAGTCAAAAGCGGAGCTACGAGCAGTACTTC